This TCR beta chain came from a study of T cell clonality in common variable immunodeficiency. General study points: CVID patient heterogeneity limited repertoire-clinical complication correlations. What drives increased CVID clonality needs T cell subpopulation sequencing.

The method was immunoSEQ multiplex PCR; TCRdb's version includes in-frame clones alone and lacks a portion of them. The record shows around 45,000 clones for this sample, with no singletons present. This CDR3 region has 15 residues. Germline values: CDR1 MNHEY, CDR2 SVGEGT. The V segment lost 2 bases and the J segment 5 bases; nucleotides outside the gene matches: 9. This clone showed up many times. What it binds is unknown. The read terminates 3 residues before the CDR3 end, so the remaining end is supplied by the germline J gene. Both groups were predominantly of Caucasian heritage. The clonotype originates from a person aged 18-70 years in good health. The chain recombines TRBV6-2 or TRBV6-3 with TRBJ2-7; TRBD1 matches at 7 bases. Sequenced input: peripheral blood mononuclear cells. Incomplete CDR3 DNA: TGTGCCAGCAGTTACCCGGACAGGCTACTAGACGAG. Translation gives CASSYPDRLLDE. Given in full, the CDR3 is CASSYPDRLLDEQYF.